Sequencing of this T cell receptor (beta chain) was carried out in a study of STAT3 mutations in large granular lymphocyte leukemia. Overall study context: Over half of T-LGLL patients had one or more immunosuppressive regimens.

Regarding this clone: The antigen remains unidentified. At one end, the junction sequence differs from germline, possibly due to a read error.

General study points: Every T-cell large granular lymphocyte leukemia patient had at least one immunodominant TCR beta clonotype.

Germline V gene sequence: CDR1 DFQATT, CDR2 SNEGSKA (reference sequence). The CDR3 runs to 11 residues. The protocol was immunoSEQ multiplex PCR, while the TCRdb copy is restricted to in-frame clones and leaves out a portion. The data hold roughly 31,000 clones, with over 60% observed a single time. The clonotype originates from a woman aged 45-59 years with T-cell large granular lymphocyte leukemia. Some clones in this sample may be carry-over from other donors' samples. This rearrangement joins TRBV20-1 to TRBJ2-3, with D possibly being TRBD1 or TRBD2 (5 bases each). Sequenced sample: peripheral blood mononuclear cells. The CDR3 region has the DNA TGCAGTGCTCCTCGCCAGGGAGAGGCTATCTTT. Encoded protein: CSAPRQGEAIF.